A selection of T cell receptor beta chains follows, all from one sample in a study of shared clonotypes between healthy human individuals. Method: immunoSEQ multiplex PCR; TCRdb's copy keeps in-frame clones and lacks some. The sample includes some 2 million clones, 85% to 95% seen only once; the top ten take more than 0.1%. Material for sequencing was naive CD4+ T cells sorted from blood. These receptors all stem from a man younger than 30 in good health. The CDR3 runs from the conserved cysteine through the conserved F or W. The order of the fields is V gene, J gene, clone size, CDR3 protein. Only part of the rows carry a size: once, few, many, or a class if the clone is expanded.

TRBV7-9	TRBJ2-5	.	CASSDPGRGETQYF
TRBV2	TRBJ1-5	.	CASGGTGQGSNQPQHF
TRBV10-3	TRBJ2-1	.	CAISDWTSDHNEQFF
TRBV5-1	TRBJ2-7	.	CASSLQGYGYEQYF
TRBV2	TRBJ1-2	once	CAGRSGFNYGYTF
TRBV25-1	TRBJ1-2	.	CASSLDRGYGYTF
TRBV10-3	TRBJ1-2	once	CAISARADLRNYGYTF
TRBV11-2	TRBJ2-7	once	CASRSLTGRGEQYF
TRBV11-3	TRBJ2-5	.	CASSLGLAGLETQYF
TRBV6-5	TRBJ2-7	.	CASSYGVAGSYEQYF
TRBV4-1	TRBJ1-1	.	CASSQGGTGSDTEAFF
TRBV2	TRBJ2-7	.	CASSAGTGGGYEQYF
TRBV19	TRBJ1-2	.	CASSMGHTIYGYTF
TRBV10-3	TRBJ2-7	.	CAISETPTGSEQYF
TRBV19	TRBJ1-3	.	CASSIFRTTYSGNTIYF
TRBV11-2	TRBJ2-7	.	CASSLQGKPYEQYF
TRBV28	TRBJ1-5	.	CASTEGNSNQPQHF
TRBV2	TRBJ1-4	.	CASSPGGGVEKLFF